Described below is a single T cell receptor (beta chain) sequence and its context. Its antigen is unidentified. The sample originates from a study of OX40 agonist ivuxolimab in advanced cancers. Background on the study: Patients received ivuxolimab, an agonistic anti-OX40 (CD134) antibody.

Anyone with autoimmune disease history or systemic immunosuppression was excluded. General study results and limits: At doses 0.1 to 3.0 mg/kg, CD4+ and CD8+ clones expanded.

The CDR3 has 13 residues. CDR1 is SGDLS and CDR2 is YYNGEE in the germline V gene. With 2 bases removed from V and 7 bases from J, the gap between germline ends came to 10 bases. Sequencing used immunoSEQ multiplex PCR; TCRdb keeps in-frame clones, though not all of them. The sample contains about 93,000 clones, 94% of which appear only once. This TCR was recovered from an adult with an advanced solid tumor such as melanoma, head and neck, liver or kidney cancer. The V and J genes are TRBV9 and TRBJ1-5; D might be TRBD1 (6 bases). The sample consisted of CD4+ or CD8+ T cells sorted from blood, taken in a trial of the OX40 agonist ivuxolimab. CDR3 residues: CASSVGANQPQHF. CDR3 nucleotide sequence: TGTGCCAGCAGCGTGGGGGCAAACCAGCCCCAGCATTTT.